The entry that follows covers one T cell receptor (beta chain) sequence. Its matching antigen is unknown. The data stem from a study of T cell responses to AZD1222 COVID-19 vaccine. Study results and caveats: Seropositivity was recorded at baseline in only a handful of AZD1222 recipients.

This CDR3 comprises 13 residues. CDR1 and CDR2 from the germline V gene are LNHDA and SQIVND (reference sequence). The V and J ends lost 5 bases and 3 bases respectively, with 10 bases between them. Measured with immunoSEQ multiplex PCR; TCRdb has only the in-frame clones, and not every one. The sample contains about 130,000 clones, about 89% of which appear only once. The rearrangement joins TRBV19 to TRBJ1-1, with TRBD1 as a possible D gene (6 bases). The sequencing used peripheral blood, collected 28 days after the second AZD1222 dose. The source of this sequence is an adult who received the AZD1222 COVID-19 vaccine. CDR3 coding DNA: TGTGCCAGTAGTGCGTACAGGGACACTGAAGCTTTCTTT. Its translation is CASSAYRDTEAFF.